Shown below are 15 T cell receptor beta chains from a single sample sequenced in a study of T cells in Graves' hyperthyroidism and ophthalmopathy. RNA transcripts provided the source from which TCR beta CDR3 regions were amplified. The TCR CDR3 first-round RT-PCR relied on the HTBI primer set. TCRdb reprocessed the multiplex PCR reads with MiXCR, giving one entry per CDR3 protein. Of approximately 600,000 distinct CDR3 sequences listed, 16% are singletons. Sequencing was performed on blood. These receptors all come from a woman in her 30s with Graves' hyperthyroidism.

This clonotype was observed a handful of times. The rearrangement joins TRBV20-1 to TRBJ2-2, with TRBD1 matching 7 bases. The junction had 11 bases not matched to a gene; V was cut back by 6 bases and J by 4 bases. This CDR3 is 15 amino acids long. Per the germline V gene, CDR1 is DFQATT and CDR2 is SNEGSKA (reference sequence). The DNA for the CDR3 is TGCAGTGCAGTAAAGACAGGGTATGGCACCGGGGAGCTGTTTTTT. Amino acid sequence: CSAVKTGYGTGELFF.

The table lists this clonotype with a few counts. The chain is built from TRBV19 and TRBJ1-5; D is ambiguous. V was shortened by 3 bases and J by 5 bases, with 8 bases between the two germline ends. Germline assignment: CDR1 LNHDA and CDR2 SQIVND (reference sequence). CDR3 length: 13 residues. The CDR3: CASSMNTYQPQHF. For the CDR3, the DNA is TGTGCCAGTAGTATGAACACTTATCAGCCCCAGCATTTT.

This clonotype was recorded a few times. The genes are TRBV12-3 or TRBV12-4 and TRBJ2-3; the D call may be TRBD1 or TRBD2 (5 bases each). The V end was cut by 6 bases, the J end by 3 bases, with 13 bases between. CDR3 size: 14 residues. CDR3 sequence: CASRGRSLTDTQYF. DNA of the CDR3: TGTGCCAGCAGGGGACGTTCCCTTACAGATACGCAGTATTTT.

This clonotype was observed a handful of times. V usage is TRBV5-1 and J usage is TRBJ2-1; 10 bases line up with TRBD1. The germline gives CDR1 SGHRS, CDR2 YFSETQ. J was trimmed by 5 bases and V by 4 bases; bases with no gene match: 6. The CDR3 extends over 15 amino acids. The CDR3 sequence is CASSPGGTGDNEQFF. As DNA, the CDR3 is TGCGCCAGCAGCCCCGGAGGGACAGGGGACAATGAGCAGTTCTTC.

This clonotype was found many times. The chain has TRBV28 and TRBJ2-1; D call uncertain. The CDR3 loop spans 12 amino acids. Per the germline V gene, CDR1 is MDHEN and CDR2 is SYDVKM. The CDR3 is CGSRSSYNEQFF. In DNA form, the CDR3 reads TGTGGTTCGCGGAGCTCCTACAATGAGCAGTTCTTC.

In this sample, this clonotype turned up a few times. This chain links TRBV7-9 with TRBJ2-3, with 8 nucleotides matching TRBD2. CDR1 and CDR2 (germline): SEHNR, FQNEAQ (reference sequence). The J segment lost 9 bases and the V segment lost 5 bases, leaving 7 bases of the junction unmatched. This CDR3 is 13 amino acids long. DNA for the CDR3: TGTGCCAGCAGCGATCACGGACTAGCAACGCAGTATTTT. This gives the protein CASSDHGLATQYF.

V is TRBV30 and J is TRBJ2-2; D is perhaps TRBD1 (6 bases). The V end lost 4 bases, the J end lost 1 base, and 7 bases lay between the germline ends. From germline, CDR1 is GTSNPN and CDR2 SVGIG (reference sequence). The CDR3 runs to 13 residues. Written as DNA, the CDR3 is TGTGCCTGGACGACAGGGAACACCGGGGAGCTGTTTTTT. Protein sequence: CAWTTGNTGELFF.

This rearrangement joins TRBV3-1 to TRBJ2-1; D assignment may be TRBD1 or TRBD2 (5 bases each). V was shortened by 4 bases and J by 8 bases, with 18 bases between the two germline ends. Germline V gene sequence: CDR1 LGHDT, CDR2 YNNKEL (reference sequence). CDR3 size: 15 residues. CDR3 sequence: CASSPTRGLYHEQFF. The DNA of the CDR3 is TGTGCCAGCAGCCCGACCCGGGGCCTATACCATGAGCAGTTCTTC.

There are a few counts of this clonotype. The rearrangement joins TRBV19 to TRBJ2-5; a possible D gene is TRBD2 (5 bases). With 6 bases removed from V and 5 bases from J, the gap between germline ends came to 16 bases. CDR1 LNHDA and CDR2 SQIVND come from the germline V gene (reference sequence). CDR3 size: 14 residues. CDR3 sequence (DNA): TGTGCCAGTAGCAATCCGGAGGAAGGGGAGACCCAGTACTTC. Encoded protein: CASSNPEEGETQYF.

At least ten counts were recorded for this clonotype. The chain couples TRBV5-1 to TRBJ2-2; TRBD1 aligns across 7 bases. This CDR3 contains 15 residues. Losses at the gene ends were 6 bases for V and 1 base for J; bases not matched to a gene: 6. CDR1 is SGHRS, CDR2 YFSETQ, per germline. Here the CDR3 reads CASTFRDRNTGELFF. CDR3 bases: TGCGCCAGCACGTTCCGGGACAGGAACACCGGGGAGCTGTTTTTT.

This clonotype was seen ten or more times. J is TRBJ1-1 and V is TRBV27; 7 bases line up with TRBD1. With V trimmed by 4 bases and J by 3 bases, 5 bases remained unmatched. CDR1 is MNHEY and CDR2 is SMNVEV in the germline V gene (reference sequence). The CDR3 contains 14 residues. CDR3: CASSSQGGHTEAFF. Here the CDR3 DNA reads TGTGCCAGCAGTTCCCAGGGGGGACACACTGAAGCTTTCTTT.

This rearrangement joins TRBV7-6 to TRBJ2-1; TRBD1 is a possible D gene (6 bases). The germline V gene encodes CDR1 SGHVS and CDR2 FNYEAQ. This CDR3 is 15 amino acids long. V was trimmed by 2 bases and J by 3 bases, leaving 11 bases between them. CDR3 bases: TGTGCCAGCAGCTTAACCGGGACACTCTACAATGAGCAGTTCTTC. Translation gives CASSLTGTLYNEQFF.

This clonotype was picked up many times. The chain recombines TRBV6-8 with TRBJ2-7; 7 nucleotides agree with TRBD2. Germline lookup yields CDR1 MNHGY and CDR2 SAAAGT. The V segment lost 3 bases and the J segment 6 bases; nucleotides outside the gene matches: 14. This CDR3 region has 16 residues. This chain's CDR3 is CASSYIGGSIWGEQYF. For the CDR3, the DNA is TGTGCCAGCAGTTATATCGGCGGGAGTATTTGGGGCGAGCAGTACTTC.

The chain links TRBV5-8 to TRBJ2-1; 9 positions agree with TRBD2. Germline lookup yields CDR1 SGHTS and CDR2 YDEGEE. CDR3 length: 17 amino acids. Trimming cost V 0 bases and J 4 bases; bases outside gene matches: 8. CDR3 residues: CASSLGATSGSYNEQFF. CDR3 coding DNA: TGTGCCAGCAGCTTGGGGGCTACTAGCGGGTCATACAATGAGCAGTTCTTC.

This clonotype was detected ten times or more. The gene calls are TRBV28 and TRBJ2-5, with D perhaps given as TRBD1 or TRBD2 (5 bases each). V lost 6 bases, J lost 2 bases, and 16 bases lay in between. Germline CDR1 and CDR2: MDHEN and SYDVKM. The CDR3 loop spans 15 amino acids. The CDR3 nucleotides are TGTGCCAGCAGGACCCTGAGGGACGTTCAAGAGACCCAGTACTTC. It translates to CASRTLRDVQETQYF.